This T cell receptor beta chain was documented in a study of T cells after posttransplantation cyclophosphamide. The junction had 8 bases not matched to a gene; V was cut back by 6 bases and J by 4 bases. Germline CDR1 and CDR2: SGHRS and YFSETQ. The CDR3 contains 14 residues. Method: immunoSEQ multiplex PCR; TCRdb's copy keeps in-frame clones and lacks some. The data show 37,000 or so clones, with none appearing a single time. This clone was counted many times. Peripheral blood was collected from the related graft donor on the marrow donation day. The V gene is TRBV5-1, the J gene TRBJ2-3, with 7 bases aligning to TRBD2. Sequenced input: PBMCs. This receptor was obtained from a man aged 25 to 40 in good health and a related stem cell transplant donor. The CDR3 region has the DNA TGCGCCAGCACACCTGGGGGGGTCGCAGATACGCAGTATTTT. This encodes CASTPGGVADTQYF.